This T cell receptor (beta chain) was sequenced in a study of cytomegalovirus exposure and HLA in healthy donors. Trimming left V 9 bases short and J 5 bases short, with 12 bases between. Germline V gene sequence: CDR1 MNHEY, CDR2 SMNVEV (reference sequence). CDR3 size: 12 residues. The PCR contained 60 Vbeta and 13 Jbeta primers. Some clones are missing from TCRdb's copy, which holds only in-frame ones; the method was immunoSEQ multiplex PCR. This sample carries about 130,000 clones, around four fifths of them seen once, and the ten largest clones take roughly 1.2%. The chain employs TRBV27 and TRBJ2-3; TRBD1 is a possible D gene (6 bases). The receptor's source is a boy between 10 and 17 years old in good health and CMV-seronegative. Specimen: PBMCs. CDR3 protein: CARLFRGDTQYF. Here the CDR3 DNA reads TGTGCCAGACTGTTCAGGGGAGATACGCAGTATTTT.